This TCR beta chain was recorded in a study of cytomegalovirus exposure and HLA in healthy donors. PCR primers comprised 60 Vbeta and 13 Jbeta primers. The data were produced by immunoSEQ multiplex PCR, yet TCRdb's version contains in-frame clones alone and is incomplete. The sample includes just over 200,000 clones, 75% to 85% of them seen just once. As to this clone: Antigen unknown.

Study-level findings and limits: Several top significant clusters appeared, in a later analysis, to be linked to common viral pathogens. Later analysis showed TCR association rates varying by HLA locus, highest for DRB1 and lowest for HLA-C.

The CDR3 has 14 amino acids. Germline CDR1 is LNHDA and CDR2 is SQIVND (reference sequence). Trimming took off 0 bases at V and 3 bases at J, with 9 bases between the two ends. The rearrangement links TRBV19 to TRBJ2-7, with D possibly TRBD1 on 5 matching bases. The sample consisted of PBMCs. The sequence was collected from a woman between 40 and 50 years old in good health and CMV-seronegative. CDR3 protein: CASSIDGASYEQYF. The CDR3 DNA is TGTGCCAGTAGTATAGATGGGGCCAGCTACGAGCAGTACTTC.